The next 6 T cell receptor beta chains were all read from a single sample in a study of shared clonotypes between healthy human individuals. Assay used: immunoSEQ multiplex PCR; TCRdb lists only in-frame clones, some missing. The sample includes hundreds of thousands of clones, 60% to 80% of them seen just once. The sample comprised PBMCs. The receptors come from a woman aged 40 to 55 in good health. Some clones in this sample may be carry-over from other donors' samples.

The chain is built from TRBV29-1 and TRBJ2-5; 7 nucleotides align to TRBD2. Trimming cost V 6 bases and J 4 bases; bases outside gene matches: 8. CDR1 and CDR2 from the germline V gene are SQVTM and ANQGSEA. This CDR3 region has 13 residues. CDR3 coding DNA: TGCAGCGTGGGGGACTACCGCGGAGAGACCCAGTACTTC. Translation: CSVGDYRGETQYF.

This clone was seen a handful of times. V gene TRBV6-1 combines with J gene TRBJ2-2, with 10 positions matching TRBD2. Trimming took 6 bases from V and 3 from J; bases not matched to a gene: 7. This CDR3 contains 16 residues. The germline gives CDR1 MNHNS, CDR2 SASEGT. CDR3: CASREHGLADTGELFF. DNA of the CDR3: TGTGCCAGCAGGGAACACGGACTAGCGGACACCGGGGAGCTGTTTTTT.

Points on this clone: Other DNA sequences of this sample code for an identical CDR3. The J gene is TRBJ2-7, the V gene TRBV29-1, with D hard to call. V was trimmed by 1 base and J by 1 base, leaving 2 bases between them. This CDR3 spans 11 amino acids. Germline CDR1 SQVTM, CDR2 ANQGSEA. This chain's CDR3 is CSVEGSYEQYF. For the CDR3, the DNA is TGCAGCGTTGAAGGGTCCTACGAGCAGTACTTC.

V and J are TRBV11-2 and TRBJ2-7; TRBD1 matches at 7 bases. Germline-derived CDR1 and CDR2 are SGHAT and FQNNGV. V lost 4 bases, J lost 4 bases, and 10 bases stayed unmatched. The CDR3 contains 15 residues. The CDR3 here is CASSSLRDRFYEQYF. The CDR3 DNA is TGTGCCAGCAGCTCCCTCCGGGACAGATTTTACGAGCAGTACTTC.

This clone was counted at least ten times. Other DNA sequences within the sample encode an identical CDR3. V usage is TRBV5-6 and J usage is TRBJ2-6; TRBD1 might be the D (6 bases). This CDR3 comprises 17 residues. The germline gives CDR1 SGHDT, CDR2 YYEEEE. The V end was cut by 4 bases, the J end by 0 bases, with 14 bases between. CDR3 sequence: CASSPGHLSSGANVLTF. CDR3 DNA: TGTGCCAGCAGCCCGGGACACCTAAGCTCTGGGGCCAACGTCCTGACTTTC.

This chain links TRBV28 with TRBJ2-3, with 8 bases lining up with TRBD2. The CDR3 spans 16 residues. Trimming took 4 bases from V and 2 from J; bases not matched to a gene: 8. The germline V gene has CDR1 MDHEN and CDR2 SYDVKM. The CDR3 is CASSYPSGSATDTQYF. In DNA form, the CDR3 reads TGTGCCAGCAGTTATCCCAGCGGGAGTGCCACAGATACGCAGTATTTT.